This T cell receptor (beta chain) was sequenced in a study of CD8+ T cells in alopecia areata. The overall study: Treated individuals took tofacitinib by mouth, 5 to 10 mg twice daily. Tofacitinib ran 6 to 18 months, followed by 6 months off drug.

After isolation, RNA underwent reverse transcription to generate cDNA as the sequencing template. Assay: immunoSEQ multiplex PCR; the TCRdb copy retains only in-frame clones and omits some. The sample contains 150,000 to 160,000 clones, around 50% of which appear only once. A note on this clone: Its matching antigen is unknown.

Germline V gene lookup returns CDR1 SQVTM and CDR2 ANQGSEA. The CDR3 extends over 15 amino acids. Germline trimming cut 2 bases from V and 1 base from J; bases unmatched to any gene: 2. Investigators sorted PBMCs to obtain both CD4+ and CD8+ T cells. The study, taken as a whole, reports: Alphabeta T cells residing in normal skin are also sequenced in scalp samples.

The genes are TRBV29-1 and TRBJ2-2, with 9 bases aligning to TRBD2. This sequence originates from a human donor with alopecia areata. Sample: CD8+ T cells sorted from blood, taken at week 0. The CDR3 coding sequence is TGCAGCGTTGAACATAGCGGGGGGAACACCGGGGAGCTGTTTTTT. It specifies CSVEHSGGNTGELFF.